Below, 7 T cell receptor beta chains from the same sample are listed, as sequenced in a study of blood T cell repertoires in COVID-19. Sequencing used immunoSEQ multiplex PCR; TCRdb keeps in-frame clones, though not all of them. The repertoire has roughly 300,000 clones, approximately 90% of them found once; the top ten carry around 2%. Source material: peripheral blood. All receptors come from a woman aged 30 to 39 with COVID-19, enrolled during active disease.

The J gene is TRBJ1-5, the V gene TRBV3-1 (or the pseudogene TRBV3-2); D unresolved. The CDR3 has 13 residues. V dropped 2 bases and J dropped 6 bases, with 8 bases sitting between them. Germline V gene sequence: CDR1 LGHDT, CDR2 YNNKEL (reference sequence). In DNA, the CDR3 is TGTGCCAGCAGCCAAAATATCGGTCAGCCCCAGCATTTT. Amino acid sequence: CASSQNIGQPQHF.

The CDR3 is CASSFGGGVFSGNTIYF. In nucleotides, the CDR3 is TGTGCCAGCAGTTTCGGGGGAGGCGTATTCTCTGGAAACACCATATATTTT. The chain links TRBV28 to TRBJ1-3; the D gene is possibly TRBD1 (5 bases). There are 17 residues in the CDR3. Deletions cut 3 bases from V and 0 bases from J, with 15 bases between. CDR1 is MDHEN and CDR2 is SYDVKM in the germline V gene. The entire variable domain, with the rest obtained from reference TRBV28 and TRBJ1-3, is as follows: DVKVTQSSRYLVKRTGEKVFLECVQDMDHENMFWYRQDPGLGLRLIYFSYDVKMKEKGDIPEGYSVSREKKERFSLILESASTNQTSMYLCASSFGGGVFSGNTIYFGEGSWLTVV.

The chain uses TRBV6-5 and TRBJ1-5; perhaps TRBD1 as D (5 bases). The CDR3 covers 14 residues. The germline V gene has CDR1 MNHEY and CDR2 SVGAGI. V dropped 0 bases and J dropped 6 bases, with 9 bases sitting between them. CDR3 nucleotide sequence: TGTGCCAGCAGTTACTCAGGGGCCGGTCAGCCCCAGCATTTT. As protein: CASSYSGAGQPQHF.

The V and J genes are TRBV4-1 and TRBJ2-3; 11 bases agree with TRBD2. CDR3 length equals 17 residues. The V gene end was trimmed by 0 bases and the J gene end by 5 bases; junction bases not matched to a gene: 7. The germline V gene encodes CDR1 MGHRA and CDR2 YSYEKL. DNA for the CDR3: TGCGCCAGCAGCCAAGATTTAGCGGGAGGGCGGGGAGATACGCAGTATTTT. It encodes CASSQDLAGGRGDTQYF.

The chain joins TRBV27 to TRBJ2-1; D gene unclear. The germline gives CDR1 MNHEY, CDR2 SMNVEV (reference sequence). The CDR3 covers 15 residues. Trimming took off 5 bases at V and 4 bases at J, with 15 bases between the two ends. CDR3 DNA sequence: TGTGCCAGCAGTCCATCCCACCCGGTTTACAATGAGCAGTTCTTC. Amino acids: CASSPSHPVYNEQFF.

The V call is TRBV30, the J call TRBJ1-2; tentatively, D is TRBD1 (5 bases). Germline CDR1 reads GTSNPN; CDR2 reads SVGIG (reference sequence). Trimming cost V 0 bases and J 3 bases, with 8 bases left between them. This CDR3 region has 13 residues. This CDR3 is CAWSVVTDYGYTF. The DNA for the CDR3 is TGTGCCTGGAGTGTAGTGACAGACTATGGCTACACCTTC. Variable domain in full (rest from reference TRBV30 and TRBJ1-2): SQTIHQWPATLVQPVGSPLSLECTVEGTSNPNLYWYRQAAGRGLQLLFYSVGIGQISSEVPQNLSASRPQDRQFILSSKKLLLSDSGFYLCAWSVVTDYGYTFGSGTRLTVV.

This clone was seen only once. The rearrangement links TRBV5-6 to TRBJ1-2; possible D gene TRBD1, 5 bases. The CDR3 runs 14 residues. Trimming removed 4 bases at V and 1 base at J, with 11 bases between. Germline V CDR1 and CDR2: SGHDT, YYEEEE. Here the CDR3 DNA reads TGTGCCAGCAGCGGACAAGGAAGTAACTATGGCTACACCTTC. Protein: CASSGQGSNYGYTF.